The 24 T cell receptor beta chains below all came from one sample that was sequenced in a study of CD8 T cells in ankylosing spondylitis. TCRdb fed the 5' RACE reads into MiXCR, producing one record per CDR3 protein. The table records around 300,000 distinct CDR3 sequences, under 15% of them present only once. Sequencing was performed on blood, either unsorted or a sorted T cell fraction (not recorded which). The receptors originated from a male donor with ankylosing spondylitis or in good health (not recorded which).

This clonotype is a singleton in its sample. The CDR3 nucleotides read TGTGCCAGCAGTTACTCAGTGGCAGATACGCAGTATTTT. It yields the protein CASSYSVADTQYF. The chain employs TRBV6-5 and TRBJ2-3, with D unclear. This CDR3 has 13 residues. V was trimmed by 0 bases and J by 4 bases, leaving 5 bases between them. CDR1 and CDR2 from the germline V gene are MNHEY and SVGAGI.

This chain links TRBV12-3 or TRBV12-4 with TRBJ1-1; D is unresolved. The CDR3 has 15 residues. V gave up 6 bases and J gave up 6 bases, with 20 bases separating them. The CDR3 here is CASRTSLRTTAEAFF. CDR3 bases: TGTGCCAGCAGGACCTCCCTGAGAACTACGGCTGAAGCTTTCTTT.

This clonotype was seen a handful of times. This rearrangement joins TRBV9 to TRBJ2-2; D is ambiguous. The germline V gene has CDR1 SGDLS and CDR2 YYNGEE. This CDR3 is 14 amino acids long. V was shortened by 0 bases and J by 6 bases, with 9 bases between the two germline ends. Here the CDR3 DNA reads TGTGCCAGCAGCGTAGGGGCTCCTTCCGGGGAGCTGTTTTTT. Translation gives CASSVGAPSGELFF. The full variable domain, with the rest looked up from reference TRBV9 and TRBJ2-2, is DSGVTQTPKHLITATGQRVTLRCSPRSGDLSVYWYQQSLDQGLQFLIQYYNGEERAKGNILERFSAQQFPDLHSELNLSSLELGDSALYFCASSVGAPSGELFFGEGSRLTVL.

This chain connects TRBV27 to TRBJ2-2; D is ambiguous. The CDR3 is 15 amino acids. Trimming shortened V by 6 bases and J by 6 bases, and 17 bases separated the two germline ends. Germline V gives CDR1 MNHEY, CDR2 SMNVEV (reference sequence). This chain's CDR3 is CASRPGLQAAGELFF. The CDR3 region has the DNA TGTGCCAGCAGGCCGGGCCTCCAGGCAGCCGGGGAGCTGTTTTTT.

This clonotype has a handful of counts. V gene TRBV20-1 combines with J gene TRBJ2-1; 11 bases align to TRBD2. Losses at the gene ends were 3 bases for V and 4 bases for J; bases not matched to a gene: 2. Germline lookup yields CDR1 DFQATT and CDR2 SNEGSKA (reference sequence). This CDR3 has 14 residues. CDR3 sequence reads: CSARTSGAYNEQFF. The DNA of the CDR3 is TGCAGTGCTAGGACTAGCGGGGCTTACAATGAGCAGTTCTTC.

J is TRBJ2-1 and V is TRBV7-9; a weak D match, TRBD1 (5 bases). The germline V gene encodes CDR1 SEHNR and CDR2 FQNEAQ (reference sequence). The ends were cut back, 5 bases at V and 11 bases at J, with 13 bases in the middle. The CDR3 is made up of 12 amino acids. CDR3 nucleotides: TGTGCCAGCAGCCCTGAGACAGTAAAGCAGTTCTTC. As protein: CASSPETVKQFF. Supplemented by reference TRBV7-9 and TRBJ2-1, the full variable domain reads DTGVSQNPRHKITKRGQNVTFRCDPISEHNRLYWYRQTLGQGPEFLTYFQNEAQLEKSRLLSDRFSAERPKGSFSTLEIQRTEQGDSAMYLCASSPETVKQFFGPGTRLTVL.

This clonotype was observed a few times. The CDR3 region is CASSSRDQYNEQFF. CDR3 DNA sequence: TGTGCCAGCAGCTCCCGGGACCAGTACAATGAGCAGTTCTTC. This chain connects TRBV7-9 to TRBJ2-1; D possibly matches TRBD1 or TRBD2 (5 bases each). Trimming took 4 bases from V and 4 from J, leaving 11 bases between them. This CDR3 region has 14 residues. Germline V gives CDR1 SEHNR, CDR2 FQNEAQ (reference sequence).

The CDR3: CSARGPLYNEQFF. CDR3 DNA sequence: TGCAGTGCTAGGGGACCTCTGTACAATGAGCAGTTCTTC. The rearrangement joins TRBV20-1 to TRBJ2-1; D is tentatively TRBD1 or TRBD2 (5 bases each). CDR1 is DFQATT, CDR2 SNEGSKA, per germline (reference sequence). V was clipped by 3 bases and J by 4 bases, with 10 bases between them. The CDR3 runs to 13 residues.

This clonotype has a handful of counts. CDR3 in DNA: TGCAGTGCTGCTTTTTCCGCCGCTAATTCACCCCTCCACTTT. This codes for CSAAFSAANSPLHF. This chain uses TRBV20-1 with TRBJ1-6, with D hard to call. This CDR3 is 14 amino acids long. The V and J ends lost 5 bases and 6 bases respectively, with 14 bases between them. Germline V lookup: CDR1 DFQATT, CDR2 SNEGSKA (reference sequence).

Here the CDR3 DNA reads TGCAGTGCTAGCAGGGATGGCTACACCTTC. Translated: CSASRDGYTF. The genes are TRBV20-1 and TRBJ1-2; a possible D gene is TRBD1 (5 bases). Germline CDR1 DFQATT, CDR2 SNEGSKA (reference sequence). This CDR3 has 10 residues. V gave up 3 bases and J gave up 6 bases, with 5 bases separating them.

In its sample, this clonotype was seen many times. The gene calls are TRBV12-3 or TRBV12-4 and TRBJ1-2; 7 positions match TRBD1. This CDR3 spans 13 amino acids. The V segment lost 5 bases and the J segment 2 bases; nucleotides outside the gene matches: 2. CDR3: CASSRTGNYGYTF. CDR3 DNA: TGTGCCAGCAGTCGGACAGGCAACTATGGCTACACCTTC.

There are a few counts of this clonotype. The chain carries TRBV20-1 and TRBJ2-5, with D tentatively TRBD1 (6 bases). The CDR3 totals 13 residues. Deletions cut 5 bases from V and 0 bases from J, with 10 bases between. Germline CDR1 reads DFQATT; CDR2 reads SNEGSKA (reference sequence). CDR3 sequence: CSARDTNQETQYF. CDR3 DNA: TGCAGTGCTCGGGACACCAACCAAGAGACCCAGTACTTC.

The J gene is TRBJ2-2, the V gene TRBV3-1, with 12 bases identical to TRBD2. CDR3 length: 18 amino acids. CDR1 is LGHDT, CDR2 YNNKEL, per germline (reference sequence). V was pared by 3 bases and J by 1 base, with 6 bases of the junction left unmatched. In nucleotides, the CDR3 is TGTGCCAGCAGCCACGGACTAGCGGGGTTGAGGAACACCGGGGAGCTGTTTTTT. Encoded protein: CASSHGLAGLRNTGELFF.

This clonotype was observed a few times. The chain uses TRBV7-2 and TRBJ2-4; possibly TRBD1 for D (5 bases). CDR1 is SGHTA, CDR2 FQGNSA, per germline. The CDR3 is 14 amino acids. V was shortened by 2 bases and J by 7 bases, with 12 bases between the two germline ends. In DNA form, the CDR3 reads TGTGCCAGCAGCTTATGGGGCTCCGGGAACATTCAGTACTTC. Its translation: CASSLWGSGNIQYF.

The chain carries TRBV5-1 and TRBJ1-4; D gene ambiguous. Trimming stripped 3 bases from V and 7 bases from J, with 13 bases between. CDR1 SGHRS and CDR2 YFSETQ come from the germline V gene. The CDR3 runs to 14 residues. As DNA, the CDR3 is TGCGCCAGCAGCTCCGGTCTCAAGGCTGAAAAACTGTTTTTT. Amino acids: CASSSGLKAEKLFF.

This clonotype was found once. V is TRBV4-1 and J is TRBJ2-7, with 11 bases identical to TRBD2. The CDR3 spans 14 residues. Germline assignment: CDR1 MGHRA and CDR2 YSYEKL. CDR3 DNA: TGCTCCGGCAGCCTGACTAGCGGGGCCTACGAGCAGTACTTC. Amino acids: CSGSLTSGAYEQYF.

The chain carries TRBV7-2 and TRBJ2-1; TRBD2 matches 7 bases. The ends lost 2 bases at V and 16 bases at J; junction bases unmatched: 8. This CDR3 has 12 residues. Looked up from germline, CDR1 is SGHTA and CDR2 is FQGNSA. The CDR3: CASSLQRTGGFF. The CDR3 nucleotides are TGTGCCAGCAGCTTACAGCGCACGGGGGGATTCTTC.

The CDR3 spells CASSYSSGGVSYGYTF. The CDR3 nucleotides are TGTGCCAGCAGTTACTCGTCAGGGGGCGTTTCCTATGGCTACACCTTC. The chain is built from TRBV6-5 and TRBJ1-2; 8 nucleotides line up with TRBD1. Germline V gene sequence: CDR1 MNHEY, CDR2 SVGAGI. J gave up 4 bases and V 0 bases, and 7 bases lay outside the gene matches. The CDR3 length is 16 residues.

This clonotype was observed a few times. V and J are TRBV15 and TRBJ2-7, with 7 positions matching TRBD2. The length of the CDR3 is 15 residues. Germline V CDR1 and CDR2: LNHNV, YYDKDF (reference sequence). The V segment lost 4 bases and the J segment 6 bases; nucleotides outside the gene matches: 12. CDR3 DNA sequence: TGTGCCACCAGCATTTCCCTAGGGAGGGAAGGCGAGCAGTACTTC. It specifies CATSISLGREGEQYF. Drawing the rest from reference TRBV15 and TRBJ2-7, the complete variable domain is DAMVIQNPRYQVTQFGKPVTLSCSQTLNHNVMYWYQQKSSQAPKLLFHYYDKDFNNEADTPDNFQSRRPNTSFCFLDIRSPGLGDTAMYLCATSISLGREGEQYFGPGTRLTVT.

This clonotype appeared many times. V usage is TRBV12-3 or TRBV12-4 and J usage is TRBJ1-1; no clear D. This CDR3 spans 14 amino acids. Deletions cut 3 bases from V and 5 bases from J, with 13 bases between. The CDR3 nucleotides read TGTGCCAGCAGTTTCGCGGCTGCGGGGACTGAAGCTTTCTTT. This translates into CASSFAAAGTEAFF.

This clonotype was recorded a few times. The chain joins TRBV15 to TRBJ2-6; TRBD1 matches 8 bases. Trimming removed 5 bases from V and 2 bases from J; junction bases left unmatched: 2. CDR3 length equals 15 residues. Germline loops: CDR1 LNHNV, CDR2 YYDKDF (reference sequence). The CDR3 DNA reads as TGTGCCACCAGCGGGACAGGACCTGGGGCCAACGTCCTGACTTTC. Its translation is CATSGTGPGANVLTF.

The chain has TRBV7-9 and TRBJ1-1; D is ambiguous. V was clipped by 5 bases and J by 1 base, with 8 bases between them. Germline lookup yields CDR1 SEHNR and CDR2 FQNEAQ (reference sequence). The CDR3 is made up of 13 amino acids. The CDR3 region is CASSTWANTEAFF. DNA for the CDR3: TGTGCCAGCAGCACTTGGGCGAACACTGAAGCTTTCTTT.

The chain joins TRBV3-1 to TRBJ2-5; no clear D gene. V was shortened by 0 bases and J by 7 bases, with 12 bases between the two germline ends. This CDR3 region has 14 residues. Germline V gene data show CDR1 as LGHDT and CDR2 as YNNKEL (reference sequence). The CDR3 region is CASSQDGTAGTQYF. The CDR3 DNA follows: TGTGCCAGCAGCCAAGACGGTACGGCAGGGACCCAGTACTTC.

This clonotype was recorded a few times. The V call is TRBV7-8, the J call TRBJ1-5; unclear D gene. This CDR3 comprises 14 residues. The V gene lost 5 bases and the J gene lost 2 bases, with 10 bases spanning the gap. Germline V gene lookup returns CDR1 SGHVS and CDR2 FQNEAQ. CDR3 region: CASSTSRGNQPQHF. In DNA, the CDR3 is TGTGCCAGCAGCACAAGTAGAGGCAATCAGCCCCAGCATTTT.